Sequencing of this T cell receptor beta chain was carried out in a study of blood T cell repertoires in COVID-19 (dated by TCRdb to the early 2020s). For the study in its entirety: Samples covering the acute and convalescent phases of COVID-19 were provided by collaborators in the United States, Italy and Spain. Nearly every sample came with metadata listing a de-identified subject ID, COVID-19 status, age in years and sex. A freely available public database, intended as a resource for researchers studying the immune response to SARS-CoV-2, is where the repertoires were released. The material from the prospective study consisted of cDNA or gDNA derived from T cells, B-cell-depleted T cells, or PBMCs. Samples came from the ongoing ImmuneRACE study (first 160 participants) plus 1,254 subjects from 6 global collaborators. Where available, HLA class I and class II types were taken from metadata supplied by the sample provider and were not determined by assay-based typing. The dataset comprised deeply sampled blood TCRbeta repertoires from subjects exposed to, actively infected with, or recovered from COVID-19.

To note about this clone: Its cognate antigen has yet to be identified. No base quality values were provided; no much bigger clone lies one nucleotide off.

The immunoSEQ Assay, a bias-controlled multiplex PCR, was used to amplify TCRbeta CDR3 regions from genomic DNA. Concerning the study's data processing: Nucleated cell counts per sample were estimated from amplification of reference gene primers within the assay. To quantify the absolute abundance of each unique TCRbeta CDR3 rearrangement, sequence reads were collapsed and filtered. For each sample, productive Simpson clonality was calculated as the square root of Simpson's diversity index over productive rearrangements. What TCRdb holds here is the immuneACCESS table cut down to in-frame rearrangements. Part of the clones is not present; checked against another copy, under half of the missing clones reflect an unresolved V gene, and the others are unexplained. V and J calls and clone size are given by that table; D and trimming were obtained from the DNA. For this sample the table gives 55,000 to 75,000 clones, of which around 81% were detected only once. Jointly, the top ten make up roughly a tenth of the sample.

The germline V gene yields SQVTM for CDR1 and ANQGSEA for CDR2. V loses 7 bases, J loses 5 bases, and the germline ends lie 14 bases apart. The CDR3 spans 13 residues, from the cysteine through the phenylalanine. Only the CDR3 part of the read is kept: 39 bases, read in frame from the first base. The investigation overall reported the following: The amount of clinical and demographic metadata varied by source and participant and was provided uncurated.

One collaborating source in Seattle enrolled patients while the patients were actively infected and followed the patients over time throughout the course of disease. The collaborating institutions used their own protocols to collect whole blood in K2EDTA tubes. For TCRbeta analysis, collaborators shipped samples in one of three forms: frozen whole blood, isolated PBMCs, or DNA extracted from either of those sample types. The sequence is built from TRBV29-1 and TRBJ2-2, and TRBD1 may be the D gene, going by 6 matching bases. Sequenced sample: peripheral blood. This receptor was taken from a man at least 80 years old with COVID-19, enrolled during active disease. The sequenced DNA: TGCAGCGCGTGGACAGCCAGGACCGGGGAGCTGTTTTTT. This yields the protein CSAWTARTGELFF.